The rows below give T cell receptor beta chains drawn from one sample of a study of blood T cells in healthy people across ages. Each CDR3 protein is one row after TCRdb ran MiXCR on the 5' RACE reads. The table has 720,000 or so distinct CDR3 sequences, 40% to 45% seen once. Sequences were obtained from blood. Every receptor here comes from a man older than 75 in good health. Each CDR3 is given without its conserved first and last residue. Fields, in order: V gene, CDR3 protein.

TRBV20-1 | SARDLDRGRFYGYT
TRBV28 | ASSLELGVTSYEQY
TRBV30 | AWREPGTLGEQY
TRBV2 | ASSEAPRGAYEQY
TRBV29-1 | SVEMGRTGVKGAMNTEAF
TRBV7-2 | ASSLASTGGLPNYNEQF
TRBV15 | ATSRRQGEGPIEQY
TRBV28 | ASREAGGFSDTQY
TRBV25-1 | ASSLGGVVGNTIY
TRBV11-2 | ASSLVTSGGETQY
TRBV5-1 | ASSADSGSGANVLT
TRBV5-1 | ASSLWGPTDTQY
TRBV2 | ASTEEQASNSPLH
TRBV7-9 | ASSPQGAPYNEQF
TRBV5-1 | ASSPRTSGRFARQY
TRBV6-2/TRBV6-3 | ASSPYARQGSEF
TRBV6-2/TRBV6-3 | ASKIDGTAYEQF
TRBV19 | ASSIGAGGPESEQF
TRBV3-1 | ASSLSLATNEQF
TRBV6-6 | ASSYGSNPTGPNEQF
TRBV6-2/TRBV6-3 | ASSYTSGSPHNEQF
TRBV11-2 | ASSPTSGQGVYEQY
TRBV7-2 | ASSPRGTASNSPLH
TRBV29-1 | SVAGDSGNQPQH
TRBV5-1 | ASSSDNRGRNSPLH
TRBV27 | ASSLWGGTSGTDTQY
TRBV28 | ASSLTGAYEQY
TRBV7-3 | ASSDLGAGVNEQF
TRBV7-9 | ASSPAVTDTDTQY
TRBV4-1 | ASSQEAGGLNTGELF
TRBV2 | ASNPREGTYEQY
TRBV7-9 | ASRGLMGGYT
TRBV20-1 | SAQGSGANHTGTDTQY
TRBV2 | ASSGWASGERGDTQY
TRBV7-4 | ASSSYRDDWSSYEQY
TRBV20-1 | SANRGGNGYT
TRBV6-2/TRBV6-3 | ASSYHGARGTEAF
TRBV7-9 | TSSLAAIHEQY
TRBV15 | ATSRRTEPHEQY
TRBV20-1 | SVRRTSGRAVEQF
TRBV18 | ASSPPGQGEEKLF
TRBV6-1 | ASGRGGVYEQY
TRBV20-1 | SAEEGRSTYNEQF
TRBV2 | ASRPLRGYT
TRBV20-1 | SARDPTLAGGLSETQY
TRBV12-3/TRBV12-4 | ASASRTSPNEQF
TRBV7-2 | ASSARRQRETQY
TRBV10-1 | ASSESGRQGGPGVAKNIQY
TRBV20-1 | SAGRLAVYQETQY
TRBV29-1 | STGPADTQY
TRBV30 | AWKGFGANVLT
TRBV7-2 | ASSPRTGTSYEQY
TRBV4-2 | ASSPGTGTQY
TRBV28 | ASSYGVRRPEAF
TRBV6-2/TRBV6-3 | ATRTSGNEQF
TRBV6-1 | ASINHRGADTQY
TRBV5-1 | ASSLYSNEQF